The present T cell receptor (beta chain) was sequenced within a study of cytomegalovirus exposure and HLA in healthy donors. At the level of the study: Unique TCRs numbering 75 million to 95 million, obtained from HLA-typed donors, made up an early data release.

Every donor was a healthy person donating bone marrow. This donor lacks a recorded CMV serostatus. 13 Jbeta primers and 60 Vbeta primers were used for the PCR. TCRdb's copy holds only in-frame clones and misses some; the assay was immunoSEQ multiplex PCR. The repertoire holds around 90,000 clones, about 80% seen once, with 10% in the top ten. This CDR3 contains 14 residues. The ends lost 4 bases at V and 7 bases at J; junction bases unmatched: 9. CDR1 is LNHDA, CDR2 SQIVND, per germline (reference sequence). Sample: PBMCs. This chain joins TRBV19 and TRBJ1-1; TRBD1 matches 7 bases. This sequence was found in a human donor in good health. Written as DNA, the CDR3 is TGTGCCAGTAGTACCCAGGGGGTAGGGGATGAAGCTTTCTTT. Protein product: CASSTQGVGDEAFF.